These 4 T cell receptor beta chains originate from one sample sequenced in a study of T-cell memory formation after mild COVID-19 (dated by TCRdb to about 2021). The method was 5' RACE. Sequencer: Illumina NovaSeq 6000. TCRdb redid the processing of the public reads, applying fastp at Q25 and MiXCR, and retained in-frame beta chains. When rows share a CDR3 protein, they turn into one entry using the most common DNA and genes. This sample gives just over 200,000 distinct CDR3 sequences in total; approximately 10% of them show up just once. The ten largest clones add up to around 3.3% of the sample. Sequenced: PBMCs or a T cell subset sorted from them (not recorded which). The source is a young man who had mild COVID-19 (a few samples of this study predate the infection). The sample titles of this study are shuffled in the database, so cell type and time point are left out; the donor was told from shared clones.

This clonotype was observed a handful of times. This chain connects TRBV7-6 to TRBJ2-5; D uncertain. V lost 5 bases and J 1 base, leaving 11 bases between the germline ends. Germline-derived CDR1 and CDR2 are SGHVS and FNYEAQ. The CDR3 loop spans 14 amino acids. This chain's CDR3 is CASSPDFRQETQYF. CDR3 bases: TGTGCCAGCAGCCCAGATTTTCGCCAAGAGACCCAGTACTTC.

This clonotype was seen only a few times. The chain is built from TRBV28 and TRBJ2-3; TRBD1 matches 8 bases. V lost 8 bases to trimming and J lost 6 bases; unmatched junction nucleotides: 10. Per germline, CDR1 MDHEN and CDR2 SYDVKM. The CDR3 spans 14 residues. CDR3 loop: CASFRTGKRDTQYF. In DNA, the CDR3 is TGTGCCAGCTTTAGGACAGGGAAGAGGGATACGCAGTATTTT. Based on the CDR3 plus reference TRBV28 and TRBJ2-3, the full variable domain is DVKVTQSSRYLVKRTGEKVFLECVQDMDHENMFWYRQDPGLGLRLIYFSYDVKMKEKGDIPEGYSVSREKKERFSLILESASTNQTSMYLCASFRTGKRDTQYFGPGTRLTVL.

In DNA, the CDR3 is TGCAGTGTGACGGTTAACTATGGCTACACCTTC. It codes for CSVTVNYGYTF. This rearrangement joins TRBV20-1 to TRBJ1-2; D not certain. Between the trimmed V and J ends, which lost 7 bases and 1 base, there was a span of 7 bases. In germline, CDR1 is DFQATT, CDR2 SNEGSKA (reference sequence). The CDR3 length is 11 residues.

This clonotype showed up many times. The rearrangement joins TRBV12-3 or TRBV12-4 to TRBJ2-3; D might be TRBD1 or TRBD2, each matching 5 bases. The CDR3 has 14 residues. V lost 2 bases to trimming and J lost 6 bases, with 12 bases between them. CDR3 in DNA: TGTGCCAGCAGTTTATGGCAGGGAGTGGATACGCAGTATTTT. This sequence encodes CASSLWQGVDTQYF.